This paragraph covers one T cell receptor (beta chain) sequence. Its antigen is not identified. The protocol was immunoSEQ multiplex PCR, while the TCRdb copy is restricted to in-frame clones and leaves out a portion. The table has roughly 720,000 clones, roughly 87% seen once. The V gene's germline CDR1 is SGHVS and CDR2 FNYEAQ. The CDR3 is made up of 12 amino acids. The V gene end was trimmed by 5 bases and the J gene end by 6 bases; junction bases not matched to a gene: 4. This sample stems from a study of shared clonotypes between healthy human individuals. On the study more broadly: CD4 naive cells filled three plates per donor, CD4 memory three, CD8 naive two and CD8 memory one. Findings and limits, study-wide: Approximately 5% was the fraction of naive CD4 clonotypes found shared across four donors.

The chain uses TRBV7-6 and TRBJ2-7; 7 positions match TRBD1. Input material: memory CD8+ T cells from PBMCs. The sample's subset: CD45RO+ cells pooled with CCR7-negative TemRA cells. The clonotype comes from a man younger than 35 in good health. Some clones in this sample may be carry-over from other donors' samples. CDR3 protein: CASSPRQGEQYF. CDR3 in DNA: TGTGCCAGCAGCCCGAGACAGGGCGAGCAGTACTTC.